Reported below is one T cell receptor (beta chain). The germline V gene encodes CDR1 SEHNR and CDR2 FQNEAQ (reference sequence). The length of the CDR3 is 16 residues. V was clipped by 3 bases and J by 4 bases; unmatched bases: 4. TCRdb's copy holds only in-frame clones and misses some; the assay was immunoSEQ multiplex PCR. Counted here are roughly 100,000 clones, about 93% occurring once; the ten biggest clones make up around 5%. These data originate in a study of T cell responses to AZD1222 COVID-19 vaccine. Specimen: peripheral blood, collected on day 0 of AZD1222 vaccination. The origin of this receptor is an adult in good health. The chain has TRBV7-9 and TRBJ2-2; 11 bases are shared with TRBD2. The CDR3 loop reads CASSFPSGGSTGELFF. The CDR3, as DNA: TGTGCCAGCAGCTTCCCTAGCGGGGGGTCCACCGGGGAGCTGTTTTTT.